This record looks at one TCR beta chain sequence and its context. This specimen comes from a study of blood T cell repertoires in COVID-19. Study-wide context: Acute and convalescent COVID-19 samples came from the United States, Italy and Spain. Nucleic acid was either cDNA or gDNA, and it came from T cells, B-cell-depleted T cells, or PBMCs.

In the study's own analysis: Reference gene primers were amplified, and this amplification served to estimate nucleated cell counts. The assay was immunoSEQ multiplex PCR, and TCRdb's table has in-frame clones only and misses some. V, J and clone size are those of that table, while D and trimming were read from the DNA. The data show roughly 300,000 clones, roughly 88% seen once. The CDR3 spans 12 residues. From germline, CDR1 is SGDLS and CDR2 YYNGEE. The V end lost 3 bases, the J end lost 2 bases, and 5 bases lay between the germline ends. The specimen sequenced was peripheral blood. V and J are TRBV9 and TRBJ1-2, with D perhaps matching TRBD1 (5 bases). The origin of this receptor is a man aged 18 to 29 with active or convalescent COVID-19. CDR3 loop: CASSEGNYGYTF. The CDR3 nucleotides read TGTGCCAGCAGCGAGGGGAACTATGGCTACACCTTC.